This TCR beta chain derives from a study of CXCR3-negative and CXCR3-positive naive CD8 T cells. UMI-tagged TRB cDNA libraries were built via 5' RACE. One entry per CDR3 protein, without DNA, is what TCRdb gives after re-calling the 5' RACE reads. The sample totals 120,000 to 150,000 distinct CDR3 sequences. General study results and limits: TRB CDR3s were more hydrophobic in CXCR3-positive than in CXCR3-negative naive cells.

With respect to this clonotype: Its target is unknown.

The receptor's source is a human donor in good health. Some clones in this sample may be carry-over from other donors' samples. Sequencing was carried out using naive CXCR3+ CD8+ T cells from blood. Specified subset: CD45RO-CCR7+CD27+CD95- naive CD8+ T cells expressing CXCR3 (TNR3+).

The CDR3 protein is CASGGTSWEQFF. The V call is TRBV12-5, the J call TRBJ2-1; TCRdb names TRBD2, which stays unverified in the absence of DNA. This CDR3 has 12 amino acids. Germline V lookup: CDR1 LGHNT, CDR2 FRNRAP. The entire variable domain, with the rest obtained from reference TRBV12-5 and TRBJ2-1, is as follows: DARVTQTPRHKVTEMGQEVTMRCQPILGHNTVFWYRQTMMQGLELLAYFRNRAPLDDSGMPKDRFSAEMPDATLATLKIQPSEPRDSAVYFCASGGTSWEQFFGPGTRLTVL.